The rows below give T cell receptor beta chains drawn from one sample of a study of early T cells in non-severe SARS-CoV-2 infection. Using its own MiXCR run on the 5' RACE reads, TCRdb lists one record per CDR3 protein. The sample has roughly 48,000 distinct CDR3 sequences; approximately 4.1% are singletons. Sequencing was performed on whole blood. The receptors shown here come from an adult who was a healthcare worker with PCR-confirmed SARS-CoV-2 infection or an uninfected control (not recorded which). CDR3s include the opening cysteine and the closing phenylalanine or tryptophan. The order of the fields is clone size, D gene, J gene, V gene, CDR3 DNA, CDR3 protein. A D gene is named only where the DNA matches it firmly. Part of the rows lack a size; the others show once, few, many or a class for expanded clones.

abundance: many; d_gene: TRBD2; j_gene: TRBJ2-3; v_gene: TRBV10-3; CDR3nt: TGTGCCATCAGTGAAAGGAGCGGGATAGCTGATACGCAGTATTTT; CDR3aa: CAISERSGIADTQYF
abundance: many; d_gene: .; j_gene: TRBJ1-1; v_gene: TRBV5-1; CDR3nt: TGCGCCAGCAGCTTGGGCCAGGGCCCTGAAGCTTTCTTT; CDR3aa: CASSLGQGPEAFF
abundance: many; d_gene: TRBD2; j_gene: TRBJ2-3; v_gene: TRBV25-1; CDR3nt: TGTGCCAGCCAGCGGGAGTACACAGATACGCAGTATTTT; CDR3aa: CASQREYTDTQYF
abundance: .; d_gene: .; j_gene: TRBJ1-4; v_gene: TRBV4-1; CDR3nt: TGCGCCAGCAGCCACCCCGACCGAAAAACTGAAAAACTGTTTTTT; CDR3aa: CASSHPDRKTEKLFF
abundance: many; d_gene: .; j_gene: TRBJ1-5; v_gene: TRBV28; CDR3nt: TGTGCCACCCCTGGGGGGGTCGGTCAGCCCCAGCATTTT; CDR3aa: CATPGGVGQPQHF
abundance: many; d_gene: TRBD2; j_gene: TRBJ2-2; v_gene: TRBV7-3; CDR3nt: TGTGCCAGCAGCTTAAACGGGGGGAATGCGAACACCGGGGAGCTGTTTTTT; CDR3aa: CASSLNGGNANTGELFF
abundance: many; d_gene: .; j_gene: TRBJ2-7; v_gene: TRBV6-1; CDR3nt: TGTGCCAGCAGTTCCCTGGGCGGATACGAGCAGTACTTC; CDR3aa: CASSSLGGYEQYF
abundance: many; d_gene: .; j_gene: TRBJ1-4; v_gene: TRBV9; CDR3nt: TGTGCCAGCAGCGACGAACCGGGAGGTGATGAAAAACTGTTTTTT; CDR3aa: CASSDEPGGDEKLFF
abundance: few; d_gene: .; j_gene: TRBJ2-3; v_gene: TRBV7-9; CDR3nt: TGTGCCAGCAGCTTCCTGGTCGGTGTGGCAGATACGCAGTATTTT; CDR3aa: CASSFLVGVADTQYF
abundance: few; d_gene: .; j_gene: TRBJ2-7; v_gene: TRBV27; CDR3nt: TGTGCCAGCAGTTTATCGTATACTACGGTCTCCTACGAGCAGTACTTC; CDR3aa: CASSLSYTTVSYEQYF
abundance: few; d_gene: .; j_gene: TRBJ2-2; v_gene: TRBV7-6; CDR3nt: TGTGCCAGCAGCTTAACGGGGGCCGGGGAGCTGTTTTTT; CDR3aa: CASSLTGAGELFF
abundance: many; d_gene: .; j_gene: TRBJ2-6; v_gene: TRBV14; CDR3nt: TGTGCCAGCAGCTTCCCTTTATATCTCCCTGGGGCCAACGTCCTGACTTTC; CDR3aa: CASSFPLYLPGANVLTF
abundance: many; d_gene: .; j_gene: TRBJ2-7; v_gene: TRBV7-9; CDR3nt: TGTGCCAGCAGCTTAGCGGGGGCAAACTCCTACGAGCAGTACTTC; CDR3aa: CASSLAGANSYEQYF
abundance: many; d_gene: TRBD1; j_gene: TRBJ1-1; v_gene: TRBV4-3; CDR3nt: TGCGCCAGCAGCCAAGAAGGGGGCTTTACTGAAGCTTTCTTT; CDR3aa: CASSQEGGFTEAFF
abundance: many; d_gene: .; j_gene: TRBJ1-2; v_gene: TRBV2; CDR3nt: TGTGCCAGCACCTTAAGCAACTATGGCTACACCTTC; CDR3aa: CASTLSNYGYTF
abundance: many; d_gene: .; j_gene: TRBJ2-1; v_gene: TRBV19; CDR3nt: TGTGCCAGTAGTCAAGTAGCCCGCTCCTACAATGAGCAGTTCTTC; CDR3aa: CASSQVARSYNEQFF
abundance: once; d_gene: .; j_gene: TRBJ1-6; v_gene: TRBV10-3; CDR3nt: TGTGCCATCAGTGATTCTACCACAGCCGTGAACTTT; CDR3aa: CAISDSTTAVNF
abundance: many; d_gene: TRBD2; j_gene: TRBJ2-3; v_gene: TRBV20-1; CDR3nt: TGCAGTGCTAGTCGTGGGCGGGGGGCCGGAGATACGCAGTATTTT; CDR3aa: CSASRGRGAGDTQYF
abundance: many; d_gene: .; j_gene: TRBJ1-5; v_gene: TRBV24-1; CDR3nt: TGTGCCACCAGTGTCAACCCCCGGGAAGGCAATCAGCCCCAGCATTTT; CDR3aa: CATSVNPREGNQPQHF
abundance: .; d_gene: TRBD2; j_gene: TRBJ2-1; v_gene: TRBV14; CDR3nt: TGTGCCAGCAGCCAAGATCAAGCGGGAGGGTGGAATGAGCAGTTCTTC; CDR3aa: CASSQDQAGGWNEQFF
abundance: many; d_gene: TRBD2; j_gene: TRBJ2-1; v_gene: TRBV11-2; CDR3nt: TGTGCCAGCAGCCGTGAACCGGGGGAGGGATACAATGAGCAGTTCTTC; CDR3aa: CASSREPGEGYNEQFF